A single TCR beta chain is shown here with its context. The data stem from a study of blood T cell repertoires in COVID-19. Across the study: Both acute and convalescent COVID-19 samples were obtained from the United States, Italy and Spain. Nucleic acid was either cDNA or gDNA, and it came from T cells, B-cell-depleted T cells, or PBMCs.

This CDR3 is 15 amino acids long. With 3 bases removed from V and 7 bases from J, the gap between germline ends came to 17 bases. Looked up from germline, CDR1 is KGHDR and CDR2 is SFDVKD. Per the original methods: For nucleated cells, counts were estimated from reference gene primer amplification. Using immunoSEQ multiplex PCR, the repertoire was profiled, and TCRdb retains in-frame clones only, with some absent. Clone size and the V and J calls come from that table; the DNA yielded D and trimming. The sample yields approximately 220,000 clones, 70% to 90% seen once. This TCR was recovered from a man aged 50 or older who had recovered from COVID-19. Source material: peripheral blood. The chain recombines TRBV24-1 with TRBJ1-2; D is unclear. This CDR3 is CATSDARRGAGGYTF. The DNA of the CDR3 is TGTGCCACCAGTGATGCGCGTCGGGGAGCGGGTGGCTACACCTTC.